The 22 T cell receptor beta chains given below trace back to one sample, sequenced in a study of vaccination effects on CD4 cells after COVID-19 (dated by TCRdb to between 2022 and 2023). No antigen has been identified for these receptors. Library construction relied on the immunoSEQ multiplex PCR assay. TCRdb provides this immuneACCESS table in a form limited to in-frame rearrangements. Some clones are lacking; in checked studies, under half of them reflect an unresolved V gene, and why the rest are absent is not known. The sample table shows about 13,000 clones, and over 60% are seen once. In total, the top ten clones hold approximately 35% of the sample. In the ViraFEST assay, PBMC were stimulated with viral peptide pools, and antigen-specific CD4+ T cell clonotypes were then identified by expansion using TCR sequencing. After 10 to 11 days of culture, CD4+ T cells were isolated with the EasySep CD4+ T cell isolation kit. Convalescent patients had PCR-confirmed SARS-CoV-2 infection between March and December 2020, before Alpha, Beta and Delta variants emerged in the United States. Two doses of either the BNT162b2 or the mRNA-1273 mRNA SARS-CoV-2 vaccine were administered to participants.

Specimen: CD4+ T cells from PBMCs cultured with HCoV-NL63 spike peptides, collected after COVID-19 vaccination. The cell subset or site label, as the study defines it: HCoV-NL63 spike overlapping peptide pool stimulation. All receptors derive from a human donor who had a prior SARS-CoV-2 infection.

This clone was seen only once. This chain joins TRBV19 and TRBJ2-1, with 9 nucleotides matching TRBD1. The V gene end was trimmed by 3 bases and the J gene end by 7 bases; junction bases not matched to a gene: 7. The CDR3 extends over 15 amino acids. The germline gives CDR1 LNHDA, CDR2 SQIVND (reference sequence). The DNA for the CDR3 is TGTGCCAGTAGTATCAGGACAGGGGCGGATAATGAGCAGTTCTTC. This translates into CASSIRTGADNEQFF.

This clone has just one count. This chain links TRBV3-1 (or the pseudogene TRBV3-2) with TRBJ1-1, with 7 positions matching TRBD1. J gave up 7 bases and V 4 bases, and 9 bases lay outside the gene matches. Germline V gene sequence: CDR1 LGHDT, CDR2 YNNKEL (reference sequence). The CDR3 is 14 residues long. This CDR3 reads CASSPTGVEGEAFF. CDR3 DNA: TGTGCCAGCAGCCCCACAGGGGTGGAGGGTGAAGCTTTCTTT.

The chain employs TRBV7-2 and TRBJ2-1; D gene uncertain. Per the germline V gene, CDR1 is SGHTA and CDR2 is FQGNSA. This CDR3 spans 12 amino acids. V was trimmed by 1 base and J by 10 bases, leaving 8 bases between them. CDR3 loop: CASSLVAEEQFF. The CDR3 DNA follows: TGTGCCAGCAGCTTAGTGGCGGAAGAGCAGTTCTTC. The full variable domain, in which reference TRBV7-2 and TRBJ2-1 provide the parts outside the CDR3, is GAGVSQSPSNKVTEKGKDVELRCDPISGHTALYWYRQSLGQGLEFLIYFQGNSAPDKSGLPSDRFSAERTGGSVSTLTIQRTQQEDSAVYLCASSLVAEEQFFGPGTRLTVL.

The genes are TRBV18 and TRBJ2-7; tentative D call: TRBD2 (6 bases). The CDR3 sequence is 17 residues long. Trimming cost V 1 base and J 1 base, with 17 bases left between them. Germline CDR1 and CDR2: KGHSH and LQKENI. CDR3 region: CASSPLHFSGGSYEQYF. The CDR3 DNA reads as TGTGCCAGCTCACCACTACATTTTTCCGGGGGTTCCTACGAGCAGTACTTC. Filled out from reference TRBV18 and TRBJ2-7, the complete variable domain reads NAGVMQNPRHLVRRRGQEARLRCSPMKGHSHVYWYRQLPEEGLKFMVYLQKENIIDESGMPKERFSAEFPKEGPSILRIQQVVRGDSAAYFCASSPLHFSGGSYEQYFGPGTRLTVT.

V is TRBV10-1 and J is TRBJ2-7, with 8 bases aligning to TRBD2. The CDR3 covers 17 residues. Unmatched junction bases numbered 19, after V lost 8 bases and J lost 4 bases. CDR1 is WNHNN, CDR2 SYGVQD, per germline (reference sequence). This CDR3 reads CASPNPGTSGSKYEQYF. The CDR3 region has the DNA TGCGCCAGCCCAAACCCCGGAACGAGCGGGAGTAAGTACGAGCAGTACTTC.

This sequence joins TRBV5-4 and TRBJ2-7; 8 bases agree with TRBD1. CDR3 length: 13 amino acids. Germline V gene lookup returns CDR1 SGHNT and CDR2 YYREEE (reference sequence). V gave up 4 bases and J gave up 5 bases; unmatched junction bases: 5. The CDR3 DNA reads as TGTGCCAGCAGCCTCAGGGGGCCCCACGAGCAGTACTTC. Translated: CASSLRGPHEQYF.

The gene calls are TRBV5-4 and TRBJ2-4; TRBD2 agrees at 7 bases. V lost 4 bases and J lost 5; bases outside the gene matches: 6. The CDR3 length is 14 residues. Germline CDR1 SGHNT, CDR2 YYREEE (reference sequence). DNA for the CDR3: TGTGCCAGCAGCCTCGACAGCGGGGAAAACATTCAGTACTTC. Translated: CASSLDSGENIQYF. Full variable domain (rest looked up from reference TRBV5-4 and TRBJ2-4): ETGVTQSPTHLIKTRGQQVTLRCSSQSGHNTVSWYQQALGQGPQFIFQYYREEENGRGNFPPRFSGLQFPNYSSELNVNALELDDSALYLCASSLDSGENIQYFGAGTRLSVL.

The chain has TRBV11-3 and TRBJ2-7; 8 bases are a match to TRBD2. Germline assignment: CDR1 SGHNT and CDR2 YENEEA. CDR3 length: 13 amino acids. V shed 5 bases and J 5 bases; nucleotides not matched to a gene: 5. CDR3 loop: CASSKTSAHEQYF. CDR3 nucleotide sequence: TGTGCCAGCAGCAAGACTAGCGCCCACGAGCAGTACTTC.

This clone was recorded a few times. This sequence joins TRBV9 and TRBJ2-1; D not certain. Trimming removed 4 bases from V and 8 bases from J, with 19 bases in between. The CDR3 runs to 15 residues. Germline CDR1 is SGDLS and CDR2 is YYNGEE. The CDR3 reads CASSSRPYRDDEQFF. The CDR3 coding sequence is TGTGCCAGCAGCTCCCGCCCCTATCGCGACGATGAGCAGTTCTTC.

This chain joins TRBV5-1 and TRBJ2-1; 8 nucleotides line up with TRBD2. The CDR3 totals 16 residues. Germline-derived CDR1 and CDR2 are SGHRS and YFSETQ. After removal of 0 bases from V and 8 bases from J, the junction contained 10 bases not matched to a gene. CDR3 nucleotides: TGCGCCAGCAGCTTGGGGAACACGGGAGGGCCCCATGAGCAGTTCTTC. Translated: CASSLGNTGGPHEQFF. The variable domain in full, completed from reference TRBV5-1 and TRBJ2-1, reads KAGVTQTPRYLIKTRGQQVTLSCSPISGHRSVSWYQQTPGQGLQFLFEYFSETQRNKGNFPGRFSGRQFSNSRSEMNVSTLELGDSALYLCASSLGNTGGPHEQFFGPGTRLTVL.

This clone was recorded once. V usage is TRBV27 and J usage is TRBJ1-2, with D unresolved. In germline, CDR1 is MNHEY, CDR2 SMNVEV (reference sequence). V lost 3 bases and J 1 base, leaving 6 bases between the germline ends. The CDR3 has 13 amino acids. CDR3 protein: CASSFRVNYGYTF. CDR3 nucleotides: TGTGCCAGCAGTTTCCGGGTTAACTATGGCTACACCTTC.

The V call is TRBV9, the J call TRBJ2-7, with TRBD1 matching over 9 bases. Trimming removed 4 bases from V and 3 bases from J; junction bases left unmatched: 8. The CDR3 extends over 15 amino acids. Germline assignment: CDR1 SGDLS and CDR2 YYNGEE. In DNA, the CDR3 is TGTGCCAGCAGCTCTGCCGGGACAGGGTACTACGAGCAGTACTTC. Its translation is CASSSAGTGYYEQYF.

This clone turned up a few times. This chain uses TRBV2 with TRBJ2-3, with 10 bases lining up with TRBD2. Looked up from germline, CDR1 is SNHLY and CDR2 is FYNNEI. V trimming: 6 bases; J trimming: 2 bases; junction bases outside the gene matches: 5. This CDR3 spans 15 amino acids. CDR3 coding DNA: TGTGCCAGCAGGGCCGGGACTAGCGACACAGATACGCAGTATTTT. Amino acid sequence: CASRAGTSDTDTQYF.

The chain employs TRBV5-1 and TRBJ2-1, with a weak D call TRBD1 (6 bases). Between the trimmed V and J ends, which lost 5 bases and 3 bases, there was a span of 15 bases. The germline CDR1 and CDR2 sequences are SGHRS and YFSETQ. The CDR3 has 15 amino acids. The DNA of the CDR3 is TGCGCCAGCAGGCCTGGACAGACCAGCTACAATGAGCAGTTCTTC. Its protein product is CASRPGQTSYNEQFF.

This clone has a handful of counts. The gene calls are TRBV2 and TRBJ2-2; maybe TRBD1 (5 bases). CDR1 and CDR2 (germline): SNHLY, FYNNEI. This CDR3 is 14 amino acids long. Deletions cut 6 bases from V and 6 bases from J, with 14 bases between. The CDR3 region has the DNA TGTGCCAGCAGGTCGACAGTCCGGGCCGGGGAGCTGTTTTTT. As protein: CASRSTVRAGELFF.

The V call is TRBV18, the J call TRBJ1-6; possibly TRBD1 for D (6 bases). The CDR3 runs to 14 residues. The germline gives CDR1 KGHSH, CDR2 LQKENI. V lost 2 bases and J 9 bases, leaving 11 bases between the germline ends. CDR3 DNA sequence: TGTGCCAGCTCACCAACAGGGACGGGTTCACCCCTCCACTTT. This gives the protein CASSPTGTGSPLHF.

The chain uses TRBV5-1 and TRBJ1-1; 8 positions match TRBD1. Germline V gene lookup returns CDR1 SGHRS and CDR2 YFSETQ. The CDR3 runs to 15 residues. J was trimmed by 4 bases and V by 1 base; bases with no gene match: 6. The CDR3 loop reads CASSLYAGQGTEAFF. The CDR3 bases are TGCGCCAGCAGCTTGTATGCTGGACAGGGCACTGAAGCTTTCTTT.

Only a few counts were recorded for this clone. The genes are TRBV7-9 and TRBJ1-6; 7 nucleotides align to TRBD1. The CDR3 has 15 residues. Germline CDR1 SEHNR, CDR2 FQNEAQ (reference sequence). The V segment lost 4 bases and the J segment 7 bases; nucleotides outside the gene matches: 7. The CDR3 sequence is CASSSYRGGNSPLHF. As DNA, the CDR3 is TGTGCCAGCAGCTCCTACAGGGGTGGGAATTCACCCCTCCACTTT.

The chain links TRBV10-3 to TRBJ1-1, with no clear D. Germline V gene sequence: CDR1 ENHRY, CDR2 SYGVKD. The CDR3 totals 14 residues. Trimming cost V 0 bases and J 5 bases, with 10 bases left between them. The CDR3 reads CAISESLAGTEAFF. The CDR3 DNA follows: TGTGCCATCAGTGAGTCTTTGGCCGGGACTGAAGCTTTCTTT.

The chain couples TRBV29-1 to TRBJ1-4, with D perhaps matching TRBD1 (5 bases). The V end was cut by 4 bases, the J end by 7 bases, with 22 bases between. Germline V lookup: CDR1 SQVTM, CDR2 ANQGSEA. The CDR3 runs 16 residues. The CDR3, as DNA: TGCAGCGTTGCCTTACAGGAACAGGATTCAGGTGAAAAACTGTTTTTT. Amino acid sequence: CSVALQEQDSGEKLFF.

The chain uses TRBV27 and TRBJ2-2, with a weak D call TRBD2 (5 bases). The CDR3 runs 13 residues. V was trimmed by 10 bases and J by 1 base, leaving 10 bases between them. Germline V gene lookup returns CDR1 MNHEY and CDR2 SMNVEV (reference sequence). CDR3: CATTRGNTGELFF. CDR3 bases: TGTGCCACCACCCGGGGGAACACCGGGGAGCTGTTTTTT.

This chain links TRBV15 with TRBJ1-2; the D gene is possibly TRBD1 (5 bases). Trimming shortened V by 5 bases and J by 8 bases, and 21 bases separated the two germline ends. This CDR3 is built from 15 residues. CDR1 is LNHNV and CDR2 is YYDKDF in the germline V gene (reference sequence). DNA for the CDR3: TGTGCCACCAGCCGGATATACCAGGGCTCGGAGGGCTACACCTTC. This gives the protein CATSRIYQGSEGYTF.